The clone carrying this T cell receptor (beta chain) was counted a few times. Samples came from patients with localized non-small cell lung adenocarcinoma. TCRdb analysed the PCR reads with MiXCR anew, one entry per CDR3 protein. The table shows about 25,000 distinct CDR3 sequences, with less than 60% occurring only once. The data are from a study of CD4 and CD8 cells across lung adenocarcinoma regions. CDR1 KGHDR and CDR2 SFDVKD come from the germline V gene. V dropped 4 bases and J dropped 10 bases, with 13 bases sitting between them. This CDR3 region has 13 residues. The TCR was taken from a male donor with lung adenocarcinoma. The CD4 and CD8 labels of this study may be unreliable. The source material was CD8+ T cells from the center of a lung tumor. V is TRBV24-1 and J is TRBJ2-1, with D possibly TRBD1 on 6 matching bases. The DNA of the CDR3 is TGTGCCACCAGTGAAGTCGGTGGGGGCGAGCAGTTCTTC. Amino acids: CATSEVGGGEQFF.